This passage covers 9 T cell receptor beta chains from one sample sequenced in a study of cytomegalovirus exposure and HLA in healthy donors (dated by TCRdb to the late 2010s). The receptor library was made with the immunoSEQ multiplex PCR assay. A mixture of 60 forward primers for TCR Vbeta segments and 13 reverse primers for TCR Jbeta segments was used in the multiplex PCR. In its TCRdb copy, this immuneACCESS table keeps in-frame sequences only and misses some clones. Where compared with another copy, unresolved V genes explain less than half of these, and the others have no known cause. Recorded for this sample are 95,000 to 150,000 clones; around three fifths of them occurred a single time. Together, the top ten hold about 8.3% of the sample. The sequenced material came from PBMCs. Receptor source: a middle-aged woman in good health and CMV-seropositive.

This chain uses TRBV11-2 with TRBJ2-1; D remains ambiguous. Trimming removed 1 base from V and 8 bases from J, with 3 bases in between. This CDR3 has 11 amino acids. Germline CDR1 and CDR2: SGHAT and FQNNGV. The CDR3 DNA reads as TGTGCCAGCAGCTTAGTATATGAGCAGTTCTTC. It codes for CASSLVYEQFF.

This clone appeared once. The V call is TRBV7-9, the J call TRBJ1-5, with D possibly TRBD1 on 5 matching bases. CDR1 and CDR2 from the germline V gene are SEHNR and FQNEAQ (reference sequence). Trimming pared 4 bases from V and 7 bases from J, leaving 23 bases between. The length of the CDR3 is 17 residues. The CDR3 reads CASSSGLGTPGRQPQHF. In DNA, the CDR3 is TGTGCCAGCAGCTCAGGGCTTGGGACCCCGGGGAGGCAGCCCCAGCATTTT.

About this clone: One end of the junction fails to match germline, which may point to a read error. This sequence joins TRBV7-9 and TRBJ1-5; D is possibly TRBD1 (5 bases). This CDR3 has 13 residues. Per germline, CDR1 SEHNR and CDR2 FQNEAQ (reference sequence). CDR3 in DNA: TGTTCCAGCAGCTCTCAGGGAAATCAGCCCCAGCATTTT. This gives the protein CSSSSQGNQPQHF.

The V gene is TRBV6-1, the J gene TRBJ1-1; no clear D. The germline gives CDR1 MNHNS, CDR2 SASEGT. The CDR3 has 13 amino acids. The ends were cut back, 5 bases at V and 5 bases at J, with 12 bases in the middle. The CDR3 sequence is CASSKNSLTEAFF. CDR3 coding DNA: TGTGCCAGCAGTAAGAACAGTCTGACTGAAGCTTTCTTT.

This clone was counted between two and nine times. The gene calls are TRBV7-8 and TRBJ1-5; 10 nucleotides agree with TRBD1. Germline values: CDR1 SGHVS, CDR2 FQNEAQ. V shed 5 bases and J 9 bases; nucleotides not matched to a gene: 10. The CDR3 extends over 15 amino acids. The CDR3 protein is CASSTAGTGARPQHF. CDR3 in DNA: TGTGCCAGCAGCACCGCCGGGACAGGGGCGAGGCCCCAGCATTTT. Variable domain in full (rest from reference TRBV7-8 and TRBJ1-5): GAGVSQSPRYKVAKRGQDVALRCDPISGHVSLFWYQQALGQGPEFLTYFQNEAQLDKSGLPSDRFFAERPEGSVSTLKIQRTQQEDSAVYLCASSTAGTGARPQHFGDGTRLSIL.

This chain links TRBV30 with TRBJ2-5; 10 bases are a match to TRBD2. The V gene's germline CDR1 is GTSNPN and CDR2 SVGIG (reference sequence). There are 16 residues in the CDR3. The junction had 10 bases not matched to a gene; V was cut back by 2 bases and J by 4 bases. The CDR3 is CAWSPSSGGTGETQYF. The CDR3 DNA sequence: TGTGCCTGGAGTCCGTCTAGCGGGGGTACGGGAGAGACCCAGTACTTC.

V is TRBV6-8 and J is TRBJ2-3; D is possibly TRBD1 (5 bases). Deletions cut 6 bases from V and 4 bases from J, with 26 bases between. The CDR3 length is 18 residues. Germline V gene data show CDR1 as MNHGY and CDR2 as SAAAGT. For the CDR3, the DNA is TGTGCCAGCAGCTATATGTCCCGTGGGGCCGGAGCTCCAGATACGCAGTATTTT. Amino acids: CASSYMSRGAGAPDTQYF.

The genes are TRBV7-3 and TRBJ1-1; TRBD1 matches 9 bases. The CDR3 spans 15 residues. CDR1 and CDR2 from the germline V gene are SGHTA and FQGTGA. J gave up 4 bases and V 5 bases, and 8 bases lay outside the gene matches. The CDR3 reads CASSRGGTGRTEAFF. DNA of the CDR3: TGTGCCAGCAGCCGGGGGGGGACAGGGCGCACTGAAGCTTTCTTT.

This chain joins TRBV10-2 and TRBJ2-7, with D perhaps TRBD1 (5 bases). The V and J ends lost 4 bases and 7 bases respectively, with 14 bases between them. Germline CDR1 WSHSY, CDR2 SAAADI. The CDR3 spans 13 residues. Here the CDR3 DNA reads TGCGCCAGCAGTGCACAGGTGGCCTTAGAGCAGTACTTC. Translated: CASSAQVALEQYF.